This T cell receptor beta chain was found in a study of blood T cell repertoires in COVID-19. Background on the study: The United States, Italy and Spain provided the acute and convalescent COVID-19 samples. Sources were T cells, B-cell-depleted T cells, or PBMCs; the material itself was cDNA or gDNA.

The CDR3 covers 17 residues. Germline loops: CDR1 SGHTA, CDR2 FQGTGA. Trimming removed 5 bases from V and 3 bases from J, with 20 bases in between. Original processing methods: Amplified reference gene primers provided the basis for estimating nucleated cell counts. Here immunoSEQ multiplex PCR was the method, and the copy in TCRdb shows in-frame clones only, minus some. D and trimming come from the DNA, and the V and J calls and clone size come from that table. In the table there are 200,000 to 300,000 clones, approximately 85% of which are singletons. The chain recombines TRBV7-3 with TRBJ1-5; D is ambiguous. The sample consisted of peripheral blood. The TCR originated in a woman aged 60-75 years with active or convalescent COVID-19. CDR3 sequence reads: CASSPPGGGKSNQPQHF. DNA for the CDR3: TGTGCCAGCAGCCCCCCGGGCGGCGGGAAGTCCAATCAGCCCCAGCATTTT.